A selection of T cell receptor beta chains follows, all from one sample in a study of blood T cell repertoires in COVID-19. This table comes from immunoSEQ multiplex PCR, and its TCRdb copy is limited to in-frame clones, with some not included. The sample holds roughly 150,000 clones, approximately 85% seen once. Sequencing input: peripheral blood. Source of these receptors: a man aged 45-65 years with acute or convalescent COVID-19. CDR3s include the opening cysteine and the closing phenylalanine or tryptophan. Each record gives: D gene, V gene, J gene, clone size, CDR3 protein, CDR3 DNA. D genes are given only for firm matches. Part of the rows lack a size; the others show once, few, many or a class for expanded clones.

NA	TRBV6-5	TRBJ2-6	few	CASYQAGGANVLTF	TGTGCCAGCTACCAGGCGGGGGGGGCCAACGTCCTGACTTTC
NA	TRBV19	TRBJ1-3	NA	CASSPDSSARNTIYF	TGTGCCAGTAGTCCCGACAGCTCCGCCCGAAACACCATATATTTT
TRBD1	TRBV5-1	TRBJ2-2	NA	CASSLGTATGELFF	TGCGCCAGCAGCCTAGGGACAGCTACCGGGGAGCTGTTTTTT
NA	TRBV27	TRBJ1-1	NA	CASSWGQGIEAFF	TGTGCCAGCAGCTGGGGTCAGGGGATTGAAGCTTTCTTT
TRBD1	TRBV5-1	TRBJ1-2	NA	CASRRDRGGLNYGYTF	TGCGCCAGCAGAAGGGACAGGGGAGGGTTAAACTATGGCTACACCTTC
NA	TRBV19	TRBJ1-4	NA	CASSIRQGPGEKLFF	TGTGCCAGTAGTATACGGCAGGGGCCGGGAGAAAAACTGTTTTTT
TRBD1	TRBV5-1	TRBJ2-5	once	CASSVPQGQETQYF	TGCGCCAGCAGTGTGCCACAGGGGCAAGAGACCCAGTACTTC
NA	TRBV6-1	TRBJ1-1	NA	CASSERVGTEAFF	TGTGCCAGCAGTGAGAGGGTTGGAACTGAAGCTTTCTTT
NA	TRBV6-5	TRBJ1-1	NA	CASSTWTRANTEAFF	TGTGCCAGCAGTACCTGGACCAGGGCGAACACTGAAGCTTTCTTT
NA	TRBV6-5	TRBJ1-2	NA	CASSNGGIPYGYTF	TGTGCCAGCAGTAACGGGGGGATACCCTATGGCTACACCTTC
NA	TRBV3-1/TRBV3-2	TRBJ2-5	once	CASSQEVETSHRETQYF	TGTGCCAGCAGCCAAGAAGTTGAGACATCTCATCGGGAGACCCAGTACTTC
TRBD1	TRBV7-9	TRBJ2-7	NA	CASSLDRDRGLF	TGTGCCAGCAGCTTAGATCGGGACAGGGGGCTTTTC
NA	TRBV4-1	TRBJ2-1	NA	CASSRDLPGQSSYNEQFF	TGCGCCAGCAGCCGAGACCTTCCGGGACAAAGCTCCTACAATGAGCAGTTCTTC
TRBD2	TRBV5-1	TRBJ2-1	NA	CASSFLSGSNYNEQFF	TGCGCCAGCAGCTTTTTAAGCGGGAGTAACTACAATGAGCAGTTCTTC
TRBD1	TRBV5-1	TRBJ2-7	NA	CASSPGEVDRGHEQYF	TGCGCCAGCAGCCCGGGGGAGGTGGACAGGGGCCACGAGCAGTACTTC
NA	TRBV30	TRBJ1-5	NA	CAWSDGSNQPQHF	TGTGCCTGGAGTGACGGTAGCAATCAGCCCCAGCATTTT
TRBD1	TRBV3-1/TRBV3-2	TRBJ1-2	few	CASSQVGGQGLRYGYTF	TGTGCCAGCAGCCAAGTTGGCGGACAGGGTTTGAGGTATGGCTACACCTTC
NA	TRBV5-6	TRBJ1-4	NA	CASSIETQGENEKLFF	TGTGCCAGCAGCATCGAAACACAGGGTGAGAATGAAAAACTGTTTTTT
TRBD1	TRBV10-1	TRBJ1-6	NA	CASSRGQNSPLHF	TGCGCCAGCAGTAGGGGACAGAATTCACCCCTCCACTTT
NA	TRBV6-5	TRBJ1-1	once	CASSTLGGDTEAFF	TGTGCCAGCAGTACATTGGGAGGGGACACTGAAGCTTTCTTT
NA	TRBV10-1	TRBJ2-7	NA	CASSESGGSYEQYF	TGCGCCAGCAGTGAGTCCGGGGGCTCCTACGAGCAGTACTTC
TRBD1	TRBV19	TRBJ1-3	NA	CARTPDRGLGNTIYF	TGTGCCAGGACCCCGGACAGGGGGCTAGGAAACACCATATATTTT
TRBD1	TRBV27	TRBJ2-7	NA	CASSLSGQGQGDEQYF	TGTGCCAGCAGTTTATCCGGACAGGGACAAGGGGACGAGCAGTACTTC
NA	TRBV18	TRBJ1-3	once	CASSPEQGPGNTIYF	TGTGCCAGCTCACCAGAACAGGGTCCTGGAAACACCATATATTTT
TRBD1	TRBV19	TRBJ2-6	once	CASSSPGQGSSGANVLTF	TGTGCCAGTAGTTCACCGGGACAGGGGAGCTCTGGGGCCAACGTCCTGACTTTC
TRBD1	TRBV3-1/TRBV3-2	TRBJ1-4	NA	CASSQDTGDANEKLFF	TGTGCCAGCAGCCAAGATACAGGGGACGCTAATGAAAAACTGTTTTTT
NA	TRBV10-3	TRBJ1-4	once	CAISADSYNEKLFF	TGTGCCATCAGTGCGGACAGCTATAATGAAAAACTGTTTTTT
NA	TRBV19	TRBJ1-6	NA	CASSLGAESSYNSPLHF	TGTGCCAGTAGCCTAGGGGCAGAATCCTCCTATAATTCACCCCTCCACTTT
NA	TRBV7-7	TRBJ2-1	NA	CASSPRRVSSYNEQFF	TGTGCTAGCAGCCCCCGGCGGGTGAGCTCCTACAATGAGCAGTTCTTC
TRBD1	TRBV2	TRBJ1-6	once	CASIRDRGSPLHF	TGTGCCAGCATCCGGGACAGGGGATCACCCCTCCACTTT
TRBD1	TRBV15	TRBJ2-1	NA	CATSRAPGQGGFNEQFF	TGTGCCACCAGCAGGGCACCGGGACAGGGGGGATTCAATGAGCAGTTCTTC
TRBD1	TRBV9	TRBJ1-4	NA	CASSTEGARGEKLFF	TGTGCCAGCAGCACGGAGGGGGCGAGGGGTGAAAAACTGTTTTTT
NA	TRBV4-1	TRBJ1-2	NA	CASSQGGGYGYTF	TGCGCCAGCAGCCAAGGAGGGGGCTATGGCTACACCTTC
TRBD1	TRBV7-6	TRBJ2-2	NA	CASSRDGRGPGELFF	TGTGCCAGCAGCCGAGACGGCAGGGGGCCCGGGGAGCTGTTTTTT
NA	TRBV19	TRBJ2-5	once	CATRVEDNVETQYF	TGTGCTACGAGGGTAGAGGATAATGTTGAGACCCAGTACTTC
NA	TRBV4-1	TRBJ2-7	NA	CASRRTWAGSNYEQYF	TGCGCCAGCAGACGGACTTGGGCCGGGAGTAACTACGAGCAGTACTTC
NA	TRBV9	TRBJ1-2	NA	CASSVTGEPSGYTF	TGTGCCAGCAGCGTCACGGGGGAGCCGAGTGGCTACACCTTC
NA	TRBV6-5	TRBJ1-1	once	CASMTGMNTEAFF	TGTGCCAGCATGACGGGAATGAACACTGAAGCTTTCTTT
NA	TRBV28	TRBJ1-5	NA	CASSVLSDNQPQHF	TGTGCCAGCAGTGTCCTCAGCGACAATCAGCCCCAGCATTTT
NA	TRBV28	TRBJ2-2	NA	CASSFGGMNTGELFF	TGTGCCAGCAGTTTTGGCGGGATGAACACCGGGGAGCTGTTTTTT
NA	TRBV27	TRBJ1-5	NA	CASSFPNQPQHF	TGTGCCAGCAGTTTTCCAAATCAGCCCCAGCATTTT
TRBD1	TRBV10-3	TRBJ1-2	NA	CAISVDRDIYGYTF	TGTGCCATCAGTGTGGACAGGGATATCTATGGCTACACCTTC
TRBD2	TRBV6-5	TRBJ2-5	NA	CASSVGGRETQYF	TGTGCCAGCAGCGTCGGGGGGAGGGAGACCCAGTACTTC
NA	TRBV5-1	TRBJ2-2	once	CASMTVPGELFF	TGCGCCAGCATGACAGTTCCCGGGGAGCTGTTTTTT
NA	TRBV9	TRBJ1-5	NA	CASSPSPLSQPQHF	TGTGCCAGCAGCCCCTCCCCCCTCAGTCAGCCCCAGCATTTT
NA	TRBV12-3/TRBV12-4	TRBJ1-1	few	CASSRGSGSEAFF	TGTGCCAGCAGCCGCGGTTCCGGGTCTGAAGCTTTCTTT
TRBD1	TRBV7-9	TRBJ1-6	NA	CASSSQGEDNSPLHF	TGTGCCAGCAGCTCGCAGGGGGAGGATAATTCACCCCTCCACTTT
TRBD2	TRBV19	TRBJ2-1	NA	CASSLAGGAYNEQFF	TGTGCCAGTAGTCTAGCGGGAGGGGCCTACAATGAGCAGTTCTTC
TRBD1	TRBV7-6	TRBJ2-3	NA	CASSMYTGADTQYF	TGTGCCAGCAGCATGTATACAGGGGCAGATACGCAGTATTTT
TRBD1	TRBV12-5	TRBJ1-6	NA	CASGWTGHNSPLHF	TGTGCTAGTGGTTGGACAGGGCACAATTCACCCCTCCACTTT
NA	TRBV6-5	TRBJ1-2	NA	CASSKAGSSGYTF	TGTGCCAGCAGCAAGGCAGGATCCAGCGGCTACACCTTC
NA	TRBV7-5	TRBJ1-2	NA	CARCQGFNYGYTF	TGTGCCAGATGCCAGGGGTTTAACTATGGCTACACCTTC
NA	TRBV6-5	TRBJ2-2	NA	CASSYRRNTGELFF	TGTGCCAGCAGTTACAGGAGGAACACCGGGGAGCTGTTTTTT
NA	TRBV28	TRBJ1-5	NA	CASTTRVRQPQHF	TGTGCCAGCACGACTAGGGTGCGGCAGCCCCAGCATTTT
NA	TRBV9	TRBJ2-3	NA	CASSVATRQDTQYF	TGTGCCAGCAGCGTAGCTACTAGACAAGATACGCAGTATTTT